Listed below are T cell receptor beta chains from one sample, sequenced in a study of cytomegalovirus exposure and HLA in healthy donors. The method was immunoSEQ multiplex PCR; TCRdb's version includes in-frame clones alone and lacks a portion of them. The sample shows about 180,000 clones, about 84% of them seen only once. The sequenced material came from PBMCs. All receptors derive from a man aged 18 to 29 in good health and CMV-seronegative. Each CDR3 is given with its conserved first and last residue. A D gene is named only where the DNA matches it firmly.

CDR3 protein | V gene | D gene
CASIAGIAEAFF | TRBV19 | .
CSVGGGGNQPQHF | TRBV29-1 | .
CASSTMDSPGQPQHF | TRBV7-9 | .
CASSLGQGGNTEAFF | TRBV19 | .
CASSPPQVYEQYF | TRBV6-1 | .
CASSETGGSNQPQHF | TRBV25-1 | TRBD1
CSVQGQQGIETQYF | TRBV29-1 | .
CASSPPNPTLAGELFF | TRBV4-3 | .
CASSLASWRGAYEQYF | TRBV5-1 | .
CASSPRLGGPGRRIQYF | TRBV27 | TRBD2
CASSQGTGPNYGYTF | TRBV14 | .
CASSLARGPYNEQFF | TRBV7-3 | TRBD1
CASSVWDVVSWENNEQFF | TRBV2 | .
CASSLESSSSYEQYF | TRBV7-6 | .
CASSETTEYTF | TRBV2 | .
CSVSGGNTEAFF | TRBV29-1 | .
CASSSEGTTYNEQFF | TRBV5-6 | TRBD2
CASSLARQGKSGTEAFF | TRBV7-9 | .
CASSRSGQGIDNSPLHF | TRBV27 | TRBD1
CASSQVGELFF | TRBV5-6 | .
CASSNSGNLNTEAFF | TRBV9 | .
CASSTGQGENYGYTF | TRBV7-9 | TRBD1
CASSSVGVHYGYTF | TRBV28 | .
CASRDHRGVNEKLFF | TRBV27 | TRBD1
CASEGVPFF | TRBV2 | .
CAWGRERDSNEQFF | TRBV30 | .
CASRGGIYNEQFF | TRBV6-1 | .
CASSQAGGSGHIQYF | TRBV4-1 | TRBD2
CASTQTGQGNYGYTF | TRBV2 | TRBD1
CASSLEMNTEAFF | TRBV7-3 | .
CASSPEIEGGNQPQHF | TRBV18 | .
CSYGGRETQYF | TRBV29-1 | .
CASSEDRDTEAFF | TRBV5-1 | TRBD1
CSALDGVGGFF | TRBV20-1 | .
CASSHRDSPYNEQFF | TRBV4-1 | .
CASTGSGKNKETQYF | TRBV27 | .
CASSQGSSAFF | TRBV4-2 | .
CASSLNRGYEETQYF | TRBV7-9 | TRBD1
CASRAGTGVPRGNTEAFF | TRBV2 | TRBD1
CASRPGGTETQYF | TRBV5-1 | TRBD2
CASSLRGSTDTQYF | TRBV7-8 | .
CASSSTGPPGTQYF | TRBV5-1 | .
CASSWGFYEQYF | TRBV18 | .
CASNSPAGSGNTIYF | TRBV28 | .
CASSFLGGGEQYF | TRBV6-5 | TRBD2
CASSQERPGLAGRYEQYF | TRBV4-3 | TRBD2
CASSYGQGEYSNQPQHF | TRBV7-8 | TRBD1
CASSWVYRGPSYNEQFF | TRBV27 | TRBD1
CASSTSLKGTEKFSYEQYF | TRBV7-9 | TRBD1
CASNILAGVNEQYF | TRBV28 | TRBD2
CASSSGQRYGYTF | TRBV27 | .
CASRVRVLTGELFF | TRBV2 | .
CASSPPQGAGYGYTF | TRBV5-4 | TRBD1
CASSVVLAREQYF | TRBV9 | .
CASSIFREAQPQHF | TRBV19 | .
CATTLYQAEQFF | TRBV7-9 | .
CASSYSGYTDTQYF | TRBV5-6 | TRBD2
CASSLRGGPPYEQYF | TRBV7-3 | TRBD2
CASSPLPPSQGAGYGYTF | TRBV7-8 | TRBD1
CASSLRPGRTGELFF | TRBV7-9 | .